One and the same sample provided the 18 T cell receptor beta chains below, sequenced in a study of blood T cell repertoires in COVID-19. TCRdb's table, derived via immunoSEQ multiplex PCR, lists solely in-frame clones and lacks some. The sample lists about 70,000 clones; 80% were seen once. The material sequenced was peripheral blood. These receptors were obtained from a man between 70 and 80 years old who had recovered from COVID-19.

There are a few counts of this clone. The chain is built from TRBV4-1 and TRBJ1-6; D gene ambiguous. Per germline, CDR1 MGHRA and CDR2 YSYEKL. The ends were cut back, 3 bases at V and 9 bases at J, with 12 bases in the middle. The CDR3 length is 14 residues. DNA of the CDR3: TGCGCCAGCAGCCAGGCCCGCCCGGGTTCACCCCTCCACTTT. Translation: CASSQARPGSPLHF.

As DNA, the CDR3 is TGTGCCAGCAGCTTGGACAACCAGCCCCAGCATTTT. Protein: CASSLDNQPQHF. The genes are TRBV7-9 and TRBJ1-5, with D possibly matching TRBD1 (5 bases). This CDR3 is 12 amino acids long. Per the germline V gene, CDR1 is SEHNR and CDR2 is FQNEAQ (reference sequence). V was shortened by 3 bases and J by 7 bases, with 7 bases between the two germline ends. Complete variable domain (other parts from reference TRBV7-9 and TRBJ1-5): DTGVSQNPRHKITKRGQNVTFRCDPISEHNRLYWYRQTLGQGPEFLTYFQNEAQLEKSRLLSDRFSAERPKGSFSTLEIQRTEQGDSAMYLCASSLDNQPQHFGDGTRLSIL.

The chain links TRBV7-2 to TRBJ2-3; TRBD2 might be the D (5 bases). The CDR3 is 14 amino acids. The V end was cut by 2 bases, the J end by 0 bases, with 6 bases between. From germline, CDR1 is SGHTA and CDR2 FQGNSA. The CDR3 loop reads CASSLSGSTDTQYF. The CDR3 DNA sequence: TGTGCCAGCAGCTTAAGCGGTAGCACAGATACGCAGTATTTT.

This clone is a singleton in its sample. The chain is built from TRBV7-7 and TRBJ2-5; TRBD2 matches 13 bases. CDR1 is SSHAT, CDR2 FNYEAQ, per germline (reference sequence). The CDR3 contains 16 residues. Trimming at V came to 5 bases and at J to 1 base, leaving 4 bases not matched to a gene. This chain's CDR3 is CASSQGLAGVQETQYF. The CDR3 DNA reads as TGTGCCAGCAGCCAAGGACTAGCGGGAGTCCAAGAGACCCAGTACTTC.

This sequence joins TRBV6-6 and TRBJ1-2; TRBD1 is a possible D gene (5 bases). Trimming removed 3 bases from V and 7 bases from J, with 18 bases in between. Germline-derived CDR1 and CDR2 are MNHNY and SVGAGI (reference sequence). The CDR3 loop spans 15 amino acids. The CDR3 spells CASSYVQAERSGYTF. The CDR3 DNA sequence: TGTGCCAGCAGTTATGTACAGGCCGAGAGGAGTGGCTACACCTTC.

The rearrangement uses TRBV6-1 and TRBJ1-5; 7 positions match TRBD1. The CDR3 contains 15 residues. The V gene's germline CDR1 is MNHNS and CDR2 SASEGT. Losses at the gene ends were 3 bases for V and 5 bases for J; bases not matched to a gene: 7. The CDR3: CASSDRGQSDQPQHF. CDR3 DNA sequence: TGTGCCAGCAGTGACCGGGGACAGAGCGATCAGCCCCAGCATTTT.

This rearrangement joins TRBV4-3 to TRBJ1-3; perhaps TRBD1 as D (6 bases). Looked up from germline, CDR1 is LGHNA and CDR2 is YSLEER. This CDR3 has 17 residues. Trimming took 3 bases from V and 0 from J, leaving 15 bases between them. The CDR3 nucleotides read TGCGCCAGCAGCCACGACTTCGGACAGCGCTCTGGAAACACCATATATTTT. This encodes CASSHDFGQRSGNTIYF.

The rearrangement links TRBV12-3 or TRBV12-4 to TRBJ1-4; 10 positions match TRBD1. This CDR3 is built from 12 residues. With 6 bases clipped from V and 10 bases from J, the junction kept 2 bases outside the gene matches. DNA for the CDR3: TGTGCCAGCAGGACAGGGGGCGGAAAACTGTTTTTT. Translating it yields CASRTGGGKLFF.

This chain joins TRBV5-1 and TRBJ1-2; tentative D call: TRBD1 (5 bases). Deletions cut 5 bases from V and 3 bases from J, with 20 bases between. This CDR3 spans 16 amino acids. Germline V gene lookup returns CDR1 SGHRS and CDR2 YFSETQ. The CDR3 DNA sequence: TGCGCCAGCAGGATGGAGGCCGGGGGAGGTTACTATGGCTACACCTTC. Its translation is CASRMEAGGGYYGYTF. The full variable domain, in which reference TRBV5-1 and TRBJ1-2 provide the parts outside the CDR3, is KAGVTQTPRYLIKTRGQQVTLSCSPISGHRSVSWYQQTPGQGLQFLFEYFSETQRNKGNFPGRFSGRQFSNSRSEMNVSTLELGDSALYLCASRMEAGGGYYGYTFGSGTRLTVV.

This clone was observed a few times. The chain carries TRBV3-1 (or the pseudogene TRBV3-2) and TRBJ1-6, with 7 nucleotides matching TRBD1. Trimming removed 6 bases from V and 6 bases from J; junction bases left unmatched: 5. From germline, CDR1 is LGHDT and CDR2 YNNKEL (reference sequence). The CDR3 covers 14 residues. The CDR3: CASRLTGVNSPLHF. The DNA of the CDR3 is TGTGCCAGCAGACTCACAGGGGTTAATTCACCCCTCCACTTT.

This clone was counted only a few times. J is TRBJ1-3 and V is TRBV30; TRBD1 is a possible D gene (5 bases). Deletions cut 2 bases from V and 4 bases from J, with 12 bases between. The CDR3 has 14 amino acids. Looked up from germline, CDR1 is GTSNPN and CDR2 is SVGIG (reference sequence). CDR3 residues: CAWSLGGHGNTIYF. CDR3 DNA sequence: TGTGCCTGGAGTCTCGGGGGTCACGGAAACACCATATATTTT.

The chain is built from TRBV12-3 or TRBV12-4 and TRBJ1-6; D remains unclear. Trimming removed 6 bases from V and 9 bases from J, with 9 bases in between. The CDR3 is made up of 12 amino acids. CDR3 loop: CASSSRSSPLHF. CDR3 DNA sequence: TGTGCCAGCAGCTCTAGGAGTTCACCCCTCCACTTT.

The CDR3 reads CASSSRQANEKLFF. DNA for the CDR3: TGTGCCAGCAGCTCCAGACAGGCTAATGAAAAACTGTTTTTT. This chain joins TRBV7-9 and TRBJ1-4, with D perhaps TRBD1 (6 bases). Germline V gene data show CDR1 as SEHNR and CDR2 as FQNEAQ (reference sequence). V was trimmed by 4 bases and J by 3 bases, leaving 9 bases between them. The CDR3 loop spans 14 amino acids.

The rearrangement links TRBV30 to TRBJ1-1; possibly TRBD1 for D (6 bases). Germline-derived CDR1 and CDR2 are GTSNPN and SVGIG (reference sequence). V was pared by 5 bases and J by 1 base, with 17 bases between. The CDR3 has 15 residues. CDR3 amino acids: CAWANPVGANTEAFF. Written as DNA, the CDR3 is TGTGCCTGGGCAAACCCAGTGGGGGCGAACACTGAAGCTTTCTTT.

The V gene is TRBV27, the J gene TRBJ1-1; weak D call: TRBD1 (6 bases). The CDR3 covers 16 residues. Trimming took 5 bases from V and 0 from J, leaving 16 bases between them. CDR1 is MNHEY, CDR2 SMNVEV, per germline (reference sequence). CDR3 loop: CASSPLEGHMNTEAFF. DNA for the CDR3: TGTGCCAGCAGTCCCTTAGAGGGACACATGAACACTGAAGCTTTCTTT.

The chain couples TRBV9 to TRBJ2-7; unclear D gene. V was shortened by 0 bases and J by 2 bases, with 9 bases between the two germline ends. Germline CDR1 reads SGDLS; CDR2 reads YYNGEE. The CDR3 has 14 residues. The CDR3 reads CASSVAVEPYEQYF. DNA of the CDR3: TGTGCCAGCAGCGTAGCGGTAGAACCCTACGAGCAGTACTTC.

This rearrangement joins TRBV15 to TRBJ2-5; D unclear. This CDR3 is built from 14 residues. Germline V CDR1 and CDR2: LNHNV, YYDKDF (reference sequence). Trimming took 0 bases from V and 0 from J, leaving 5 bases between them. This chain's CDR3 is CATSRDQNQETQYF. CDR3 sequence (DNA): TGTGCCACCAGCAGAGATCAAAACCAAGAGACCCAGTACTTC.

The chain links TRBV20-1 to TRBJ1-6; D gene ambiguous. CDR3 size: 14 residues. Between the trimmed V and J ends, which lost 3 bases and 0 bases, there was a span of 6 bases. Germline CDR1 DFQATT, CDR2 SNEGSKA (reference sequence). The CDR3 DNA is TGCAGTGCTAGTACAAGCTCCTATAATTCACCCCTCCACTTT. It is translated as CSASTSSYNSPLHF.